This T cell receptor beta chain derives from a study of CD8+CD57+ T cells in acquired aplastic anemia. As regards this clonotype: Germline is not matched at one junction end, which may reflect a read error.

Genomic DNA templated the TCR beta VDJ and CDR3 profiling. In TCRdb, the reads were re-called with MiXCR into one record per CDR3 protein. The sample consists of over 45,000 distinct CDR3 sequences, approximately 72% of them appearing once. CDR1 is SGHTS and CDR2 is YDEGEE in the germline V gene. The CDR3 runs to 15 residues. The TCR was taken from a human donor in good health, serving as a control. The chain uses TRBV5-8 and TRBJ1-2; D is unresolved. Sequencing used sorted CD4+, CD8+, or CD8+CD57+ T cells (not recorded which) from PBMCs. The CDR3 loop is CASNNEQSVPYGYTF. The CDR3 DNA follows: TGTGCCAGCAACAATGAACAGTCCGTGCCCTATGGATACACCTTC.